The sequence of this T cell receptor beta chain was determined in a study of CD8+ T cells in alopecia areata. Findings and caveats of the study: Among the 100 top clones, expanded CD8+ clones, like scalp clonality, were significantly decreased by tofacitinib. Compared with normal scalp, lesional scalp had higher clonality and more expanded CD8+ clones. Many expanded lesional clones stayed in scalp and blood while on tofacitinib.

Sequencing templates came from extracted RNA that was reverse transcribed into cDNA. Sequencing used immunoSEQ multiplex PCR; TCRdb keeps in-frame clones, though not all of them. This repertoire shows 60,000 to 85,000 clones, around 29% found once; its top ten account for more than 13%. In regard to this clone: The antigen remains undetermined.

Trimming cost V 6 bases and J 4 bases, with 16 bases left between them. Germline CDR1 reads SQVTM; CDR2 reads ANQGSEA. CDR3 length equals 13 residues. As for treatment: oral pan-JAK inhibitor, 5-10 mg twice daily. A FACSAria was used to sort CD4+ and CD8+ T cells. These cells came from PBMCs. Sequenced material: CD8+ T cells sorted from blood, taken at week 4, from a patient treated with tofacitinib. The TCR originated in a human donor with alopecia areata. The rearrangement uses TRBV29-1 and TRBJ2-7; D possibly corresponds to TRBD2 (5 bases). CDR3 protein: CSVSGIQEYEQYF. CDR3 DNA: TGCAGCGTGTCCGGGATCCAAGAATACGAGCAGTACTTC.